This entry is about one TCR beta chain. Its target is unknown. The data were obtained in a study of CD8 T cells in Susac syndrome. General observations from the study: TCR sequencing and HLA analysis covered a relatively small number of individuals.

Germline V gene lookup returns CDR1 DFQATT and CDR2 SNEGSKA (reference sequence). Trimming removed 3 bases at V and 4 bases at J, with 18 bases between. There are 15 residues in the CDR3. cDNA came from roughly 0.53 to 1 ug RNA primed by random hexamers. It was immunoSEQ multiplex PCR that amplified TCR beta CDR3 across 54 Vbeta and 13 Jbeta. TCRdb processed the immunoSEQ multiplex PCR reads anew with MiXCR; each CDR3 protein has one entry. The sample has around 190,000 distinct CDR3 sequences, about 95% seen once. Sequencing targeted TCR beta in T cells from blood (CD8+ and CD4+). TEMRA cells were FACS-enriched, with CD8+ and CD4+ T cells isolated negatively.

The chain employs TRBV20-1 and TRBJ1-1, with D tentatively TRBD1 (6 bases). Sequenced input: CD8+ T cells from PBMCs. This TCR came from a human donor with multiple sclerosis. The CDR3 nucleotides are TGCAGTGCTAGTAACAGGGAAGGTTCCGTCACTGAAGCTTTCTTT. Translated: CSASNREGSVTEAFF.